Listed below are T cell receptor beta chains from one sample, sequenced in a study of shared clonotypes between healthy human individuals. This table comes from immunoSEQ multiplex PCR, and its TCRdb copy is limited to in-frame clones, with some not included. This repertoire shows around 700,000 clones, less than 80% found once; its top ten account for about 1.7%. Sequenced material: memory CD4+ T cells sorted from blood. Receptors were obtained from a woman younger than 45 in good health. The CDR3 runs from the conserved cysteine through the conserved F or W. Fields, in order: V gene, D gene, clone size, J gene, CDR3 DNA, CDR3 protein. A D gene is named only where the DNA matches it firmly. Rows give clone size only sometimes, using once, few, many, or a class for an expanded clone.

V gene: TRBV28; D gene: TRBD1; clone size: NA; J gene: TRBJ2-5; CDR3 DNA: TGTGCCAGCAGTGGCGGGACAGGGACCCAAGAGACCCAGTACTTC; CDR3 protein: CASSGGTGTQETQYF
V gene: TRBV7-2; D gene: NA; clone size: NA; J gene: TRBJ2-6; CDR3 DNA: TGTGCCAGCAGCTTAGGGGAAGGGACCAGGTTGTCTGGGGCCAACGTCCTGACTTTC; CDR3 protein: CASSLGEGTRLSGANVLTF
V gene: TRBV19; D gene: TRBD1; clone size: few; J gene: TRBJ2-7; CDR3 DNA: TGTGCCAGTAGTAACTCGGGACAGGGGGCGAGCGGGAGAGGGTACGAGCAGTACTTC; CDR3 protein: CASSNSGQGASGRGYEQYF
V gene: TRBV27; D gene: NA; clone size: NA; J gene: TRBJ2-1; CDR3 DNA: TGTGCCAGCAGTGACACCCTTTTTGCGGGCTCCTACAATGAGCAGTTCTTC; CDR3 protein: CASSDTLFAGSYNEQFF
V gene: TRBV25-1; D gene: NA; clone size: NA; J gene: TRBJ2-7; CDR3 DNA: TGTGCCAGCAGTGGGGGATACGAGCAGTACTTC; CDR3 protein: CASSGGYEQYF
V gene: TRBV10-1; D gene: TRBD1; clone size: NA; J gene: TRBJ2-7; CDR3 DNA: TGCGCCAGCAGTGAGGGACAGGGCTTCTACGAGCAGTACTTC; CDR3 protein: CASSEGQGFYEQYF
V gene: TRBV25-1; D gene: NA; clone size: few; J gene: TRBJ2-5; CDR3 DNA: TGTGCCAGCAGTTGGAACCAAGAGACCCAGTACTTC; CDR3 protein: CASSWNQETQYF
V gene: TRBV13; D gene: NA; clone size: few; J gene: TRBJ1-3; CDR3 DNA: TGTGCCAGCAGCTTTTTAAACACCATATATTTT; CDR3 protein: CASSFLNTIYF
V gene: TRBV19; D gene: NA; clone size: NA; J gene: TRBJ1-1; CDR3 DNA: TGTGCCAGTAGTATGATTCAGGGTATGAACACTGAAGCTTTCTTT; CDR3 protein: CASSMIQGMNTEAFF
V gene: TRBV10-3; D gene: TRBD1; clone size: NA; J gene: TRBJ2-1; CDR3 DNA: TGTGCCATCAGGGATCCCGGGACAGGGGGTTCTTATGAGCAGTTCTTC; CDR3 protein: CAIRDPGTGGSYEQFF
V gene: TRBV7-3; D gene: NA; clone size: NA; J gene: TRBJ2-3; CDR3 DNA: TGTGCCAGCAGCTTATCGGGGAGGTACACAGATACGCAGTATTTT; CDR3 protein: CASSLSGRYTDTQYF
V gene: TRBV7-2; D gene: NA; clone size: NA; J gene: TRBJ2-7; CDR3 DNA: TGTGCCAGCAGCCGGTGGGCCGGAAAAGCCTACGAGCAGTACTTC; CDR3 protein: CASSRWAGKAYEQYF
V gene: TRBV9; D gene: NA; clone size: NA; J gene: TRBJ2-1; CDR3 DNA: TGTGCCAGCAGCGTATCCGACGGCGGAGGCAGCCAACTCTACAATGAGCAGTTCTTC; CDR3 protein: CASSVSDGGGSQLYNEQFF
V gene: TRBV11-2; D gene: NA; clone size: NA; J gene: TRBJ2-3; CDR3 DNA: TGTGCCAGCAGCTTACAGGGCGGTTTCTACACAGATACGCAGTATTTT; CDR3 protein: CASSLQGGFYTDTQYF
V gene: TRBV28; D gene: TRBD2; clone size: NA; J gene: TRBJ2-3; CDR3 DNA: TGTGCCAGCGGCCTCCCAACCGGGACTAGCTCTCATAGTCCAGATACGCAGTATTTT; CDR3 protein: CASGLPTGTSSHSPDTQYF
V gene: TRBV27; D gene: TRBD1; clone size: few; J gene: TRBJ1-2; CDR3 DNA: TGTGCCAGCAGTGCCCGGACAGGGGCAAGTGGCTACACCTTC; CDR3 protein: CASSARTGASGYTF
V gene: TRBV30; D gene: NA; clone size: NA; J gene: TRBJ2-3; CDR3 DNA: TGTGCCTGGAGTGGAGGAGTAGATACGCAGTATTTT; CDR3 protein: CAWSGGVDTQYF
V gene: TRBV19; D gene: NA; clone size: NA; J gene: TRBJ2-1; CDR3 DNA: TGTGCCAGTAGTCCAGCTGGCAATGAGCAGTTCTTC; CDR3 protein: CASSPAGNEQFF
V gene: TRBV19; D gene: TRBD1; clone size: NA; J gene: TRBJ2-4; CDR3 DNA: TGTGCCAGTAAGAGTGCCCTGGGACAGGGTGGAGTGAACATTCAGTACTTC; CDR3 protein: CASKSALGQGGVNIQYF
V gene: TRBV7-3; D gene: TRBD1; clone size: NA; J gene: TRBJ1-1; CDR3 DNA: TGTGCCAGCAGCTTAACTGGGACAGGGGTCACTGAAGCTTTCTTT; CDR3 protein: CASSLTGTGVTEAFF
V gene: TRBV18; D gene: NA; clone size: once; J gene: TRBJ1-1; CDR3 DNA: TGTGCCAGCTCACCTATCACTGAAGCTTTCTTT; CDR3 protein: CASSPITEAFF
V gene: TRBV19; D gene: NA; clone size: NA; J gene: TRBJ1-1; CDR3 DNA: TGTGCCAGTAGTTCCCGGGCCCGACCCCACCTCCACACTGAAGCTTTCTTT; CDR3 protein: CASSSRARPHLHTEAFF
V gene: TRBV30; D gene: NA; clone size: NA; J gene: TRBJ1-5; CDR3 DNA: TGTGCCTGGGGCGGGGGGACGGCGGGGAGCAATCAGCCCCAGCATTTT; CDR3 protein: CAWGGGTAGSNQPQHF
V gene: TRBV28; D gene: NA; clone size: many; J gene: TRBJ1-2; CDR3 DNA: TGTGCCAGCGGAAGGGGGAATTCGGACTATGGCTACACCTTC; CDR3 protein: CASGRGNSDYGYTF
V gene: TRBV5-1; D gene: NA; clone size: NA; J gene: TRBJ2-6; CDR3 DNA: TGCGCCAGCAGCTTGGCAAGGGCCAACGTCCTGACTTTC; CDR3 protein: CASSLARANVLTF
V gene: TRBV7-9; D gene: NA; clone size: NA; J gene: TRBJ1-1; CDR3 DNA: TGTGCCAGCAGCTCGGTTGGGGAAGCTTTCTTT; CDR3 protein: CASSSVGEAFF
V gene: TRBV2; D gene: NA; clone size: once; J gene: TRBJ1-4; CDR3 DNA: TGTGCCAGCGATACCCAGTCAACTAATGAAAAACTGTTTTTT; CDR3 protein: CASDTQSTNEKLFF
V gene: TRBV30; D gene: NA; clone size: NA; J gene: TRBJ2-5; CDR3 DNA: TGTGCCTGGAGTGAAGGATACAGTGGGACCCAGTACTTC; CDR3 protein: CAWSEGYSGTQYF
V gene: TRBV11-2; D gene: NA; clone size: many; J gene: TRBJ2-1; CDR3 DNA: TGTGCCAGCAGCTTCGTCAACTACAATGAGCAGTTCTTC; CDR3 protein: CASSFVNYNEQFF
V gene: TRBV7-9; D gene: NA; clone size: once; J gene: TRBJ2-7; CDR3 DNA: TGTGCCAGCAGCACCCTTGCGAGCCAAGGAAGCTCCTACGAGCAGTACTTC; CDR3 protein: CASSTLASQGSSYEQYF
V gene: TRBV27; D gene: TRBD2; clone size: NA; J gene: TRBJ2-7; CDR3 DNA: TGTGCCAGCAGTTTAATTCCGGGAGGGCGAGTCGACGAGCAGTACTTC; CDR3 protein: CASSLIPGGRVDEQYF
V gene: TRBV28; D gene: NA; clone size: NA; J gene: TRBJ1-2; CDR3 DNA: TGTGCCAGCAGTCTACCAACCAAAGGGGGACCTAACTATGGCTACACCTTC; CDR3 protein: CASSLPTKGGPNYGYTF